The 30 T cell receptor beta chains reported below all come from one sample, sequenced in a study of T cell changes during pregnancy in multiple sclerosis. Assay: immunoSEQ multiplex PCR; the TCRdb copy retains only in-frame clones and omits some. The repertoire consists of about 34,000 clones, with roughly 89% occurring once and the leading ten covering 3.5%. Sequences were derived from CD8+ T cells from peripheral blood mononuclear cells, sampled in the third trimester of pregnancy. The receptors here all came from a female donor with multiple sclerosis, enrolled in a pregnancy study.

The CDR3 is CASSTPIGDRRETQYF. DNA of the CDR3: TGTGCCAGTAGTACCCCAATCGGCGACAGGCGTGAGACCCAGTACTTC. The rearrangement links TRBV19 to TRBJ2-5, with D possibly matching TRBD1 (6 bases). CDR3 length: 16 residues. Germline V lookup: CDR1 LNHDA, CDR2 SQIVND (reference sequence). Trimming left V 4 bases short and J 5 bases short, with 20 bases between. Full variable domain (outside the CDR3, taken from reference TRBV19 and TRBJ2-5): DGGITQSPKYLFRKEGQNVTLSCEQNLNHDAMYWYRQDPGQGLRLIYYSQIVNDFQKGDIAEGYSVSREKKESFPLTVTSAQKNPTAFYLCASSTPIGDRRETQYFGPGTRLLVL.

CDR3 amino acids: CASSAYQGALPHGYTF. The CDR3 DNA sequence: TGTGCCAGCAGCGCTTACCAGGGGGCGTTACCCCATGGCTACACCTTC. The V gene is TRBV9, the J gene TRBJ1-2, with 8 bases lining up with TRBD1. Trimming removed 3 bases from V and 6 bases from J; junction bases left unmatched: 13. This CDR3 has 16 amino acids. The germline gives CDR1 SGDLS, CDR2 YYNGEE.

The rearrangement joins TRBV7-2 to TRBJ2-3; D may be TRBD1 (6 bases). The CDR3 length is 16 residues. The germline V gene has CDR1 SGHTA and CDR2 FQGNSA. V shed 5 bases and J shed 4 bases, with 19 bases lying between them. In DNA, the CDR3 is TGTGCCAGCAGCGTTAAAGCCTCGGGACACCCAGATACGCAGTATTTT. Protein sequence: CASSVKASGHPDTQYF.

This rearrangement joins TRBV10-1 to TRBJ1-5; D possibly corresponds to TRBD1 (5 bases). CDR3 length: 15 residues. Germline CDR1 reads WNHNN; CDR2 reads SYGVQD (reference sequence). V lost 3 bases to trimming and J lost 0 bases, with 9 bases between them. Here the CDR3 reads CASSDTGHSNQPQHF. The CDR3 DNA reads TGCGCCAGCAGTGATACAGGTCATAGCAATCAGCCCCAGCATTTT.

The chain recombines TRBV6-4 with TRBJ1-6; maybe TRBD1 (5 bases). Trimming shortened V by 3 bases and J by 5 bases, and 5 bases separated the two germline ends. Per germline, CDR1 MRHNA and CDR2 SNTAGT. The CDR3 totals 13 residues. The CDR3 DNA reads TGTGCCAGCAGTGAGGACAATAATTCACCCCTCCACTTT. Translating gives CASSEDNNSPLHF.

The chain couples TRBV4-3 to TRBJ2-7; D not certain. The V end was cut by 0 bases, the J end by 1 base, with 7 bases between. Germline CDR1 LGHNA, CDR2 YSLEER. This CDR3 comprises 14 residues. The CDR3 DNA sequence: TGCGCCAGCAGCCAAGATACTGCTTCCTACGAGCAGTACTTC. This translates into CASSQDTASYEQYF.

This clone came up once. The chain carries TRBV10-2 and TRBJ2-7; 7 bases are a match to TRBD2. J was trimmed by 1 base and V by 0 bases; bases with no gene match: 3. The CDR3 is made up of 15 amino acids. Germline CDR1 and CDR2: WSHSY and SAAADI. The CDR3 loop is CASSESTSRSYEQYF. CDR3 sequence (DNA): TGCGCCAGCAGTGAGTCGACTAGCCGATCCTACGAGCAGTACTTC.

The chain uses TRBV4-3 and TRBJ2-2; possible D gene TRBD2, 5 bases. Germline V CDR1 and CDR2: LGHNA, YSLEER. CDR3 length: 15 residues. The V end lost 2 bases, the J end lost 4 bases, and 11 bases lay between the germline ends. As DNA, the CDR3 is TGCGCCAGCAGCCAAAGCGGCGACGGCACCGGGGAGCTGTTTTTT. Amino acid sequence: CASSQSGDGTGELFF.

The chain recombines TRBV4-1 with TRBJ2-7, with 7 bases identical to TRBD1. Germline values: CDR1 MGHRA, CDR2 YSYEKL. V shed 6 bases and J 1 base; nucleotides not matched to a gene: 3. This CDR3 is built from 13 residues. The CDR3 here is CASRPTGSYEQYF. For the CDR3, the DNA is TGCGCCAGCAGACCGACAGGGTCCTACGAGCAGTACTTC.

This chain links TRBV13 with TRBJ1-1; 8 nucleotides line up with TRBD1. After removal of 5 bases from V and 2 bases from J, the junction contained 4 bases not matched to a gene. CDR3 length: 14 residues. Germline CDR1 and CDR2: PRHDT and FYEKMQ (reference sequence). The CDR3 region is CASSLTGDNTEAFF. In nucleotides, the CDR3 is TGTGCCAGCAGCCTGACAGGGGATAACACTGAAGCTTTCTTT. Filled out from reference TRBV13 and TRBJ1-1, the complete variable domain reads AAGVIQSPRHLIKEKRETATLKCYPIPRHDTVYWYQQGPGQDPQFLISFYEKMQSDKGSIPDRFSAQQFSDYHSELNMSSLELGDSALYFCASSLTGDNTEAFFGQGTRLTVV.

The rearrangement links TRBV4-3 to TRBJ1-4; D call uncertain. V dropped 0 bases and J dropped 5 bases, with 13 bases sitting between them. CDR3 length: 16 residues. Looked up from germline, CDR1 is LGHNA and CDR2 is YSLEER. The CDR3 coding sequence is TGCGCCAGCAGCCAAGATCTAGCCAGACGGAATGAAAAACTGTTTTTT. Its protein product is CASSQDLARRNEKLFF.

The J gene is TRBJ1-1, the V gene TRBV25-1; 7 positions match TRBD1. The germline CDR1 and CDR2 sequences are MGHDK and SYGVNS. J was trimmed by 2 bases and V by 6 bases; bases with no gene match: 9. CDR3 length: 15 amino acids. The CDR3 DNA reads as TGTGCCAGCAGGCAGCACGACAGGGTAAACACTGAAGCTTTCTTT. Protein: CASRQHDRVNTEAFF.

The J gene is TRBJ2-4, the V gene TRBV7-8, with 8 nucleotides matching TRBD1. V lost 5 bases and J lost 1; bases outside the gene matches: 10. Germline loops: CDR1 SGHVS, CDR2 FQNEAQ. The CDR3 runs to 17 residues. The CDR3 is CASSHRVQGAAKNIQYF. DNA for the CDR3: TGTGCCAGCAGCCATAGGGTTCAGGGGGCGGCCAAAAACATTCAGTACTTC.

The chain employs TRBV9 and TRBJ1-1; 12 bases are a match to TRBD1. V lost 6 bases to trimming and J lost 0 bases; unmatched junction nucleotides: 9. The CDR3 is made up of 17 amino acids. The germline V gene encodes CDR1 SGDLS and CDR2 YYNGEE. This CDR3 is CASTPEGQGAMNTEAFF. In nucleotides, the CDR3 is TGTGCCAGCACCCCAGAGGGACAGGGGGCCATGAACACTGAAGCTTTCTTT.

DNA for the CDR3: TGTGCCAGCAGTCTTAGGGACAGCCCGACCTACGAGCAGTACTTC. It translates to CASSLRDSPTYEQYF. This chain links TRBV6-6 with TRBJ2-7; TRBD1 aligns across 7 bases. After removal of 5 bases from V and 2 bases from J, the junction contained 9 bases not matched to a gene. Germline CDR1 is MNHNY and CDR2 is SVGAGI (reference sequence). The CDR3 spans 15 residues.

About this clone: The same CDR3 arises from other DNA sequences in this sample as well. This CDR3 reads CASSFSGEEQYF. CDR3 DNA: TGTGCCAGCAGCTTCTCCGGGGAGGAGCAGTACTTC. V is TRBV5-5 and J is TRBJ2-7; D is perhaps TRBD2 (5 bases). The CDR3 has 12 amino acids. V was cut by 2 bases and J by 7 bases, with 10 bases left in between. Germline CDR1 reads SGHKS; CDR2 reads YYEKEE (reference sequence).

The chain recombines TRBV9 with TRBJ1-1; a weak D match, TRBD1 (6 bases). Trimming cost V 0 bases and J 7 bases, with 13 bases left between them. The CDR3 contains 14 residues. The germline CDR1 and CDR2 sequences are SGDLS and YYNGEE. The CDR3 spells CASSVDVQGNEAFF. CDR3 nucleotides: TGTGCCAGCAGCGTAGACGTACAGGGAAATGAAGCTTTCTTT.

The chain has TRBV11-2 and TRBJ1-6; a possible D gene is TRBD1 (6 bases). Deletions cut 5 bases from V and 8 bases from J, with 16 bases between. Per the germline V gene, CDR1 is SGHAT and CDR2 is FQNNGV. The CDR3 runs 15 residues. In nucleotides, the CDR3 is TGTGCCAGCAGCCGAACCCTTACAGGGTATTCACCCCTCCACTTT. Translated, it gives CASSRTLTGYSPLHF.

The chain couples TRBV7-9 to TRBJ2-1, with D hard to call. The length of the CDR3 is 13 residues. V lost 3 bases to trimming and J lost 1 base, with 4 bases between them. From germline, CDR1 is SEHNR and CDR2 FQNEAQ (reference sequence). As DNA, the CDR3 is TGTGCCAGCAGCTTGGCATCCTACAATGAGCAGTTCTTC. It specifies CASSLASYNEQFF.

The rearrangement uses TRBV19 and TRBJ2-5, with D perhaps TRBD2 (5 bases). This CDR3 contains 14 residues. V was pared by 6 bases and J by 3 bases, with 14 bases between. The V gene's germline CDR1 is LNHDA and CDR2 SQIVND (reference sequence). The chain's CDR3 is CASSPSSAEETQYF. Written as DNA, the CDR3 is TGTGCCAGTAGCCCCAGTAGCGCGGAAGAGACCCAGTACTTC.

The genes are TRBV12-5 and TRBJ1-1; weak D call: TRBD1 (6 bases). V lost 10 bases to trimming and J lost 0 bases, with 12 bases between them. Per germline, CDR1 LGHNT and CDR2 FRNRAP. There are 13 residues in the CDR3. DNA for the CDR3: TGTGCTACCCTGGACAGTTTGAACACTGAAGCTTTCTTT. Its translation is CATLDSLNTEAFF.

The chain has TRBV18 and TRBJ2-3; 11 positions match TRBD2. Per germline, CDR1 KGHSH and CDR2 LQKENI. Losses at the gene ends were 5 bases for V and 2 bases for J; bases not matched to a gene: 3. The CDR3 is made up of 15 amino acids. The CDR3 is CASSTGLAVTDTQYF. CDR3 sequence (DNA): TGTGCCAGCTCAACGGGACTAGCGGTCACAGATACGCAGTATTTT.

The rearrangement uses TRBV19 and TRBJ2-1; 7 nucleotides match TRBD2. This CDR3 spans 14 amino acids. Germline V gene sequence: CDR1 LNHDA, CDR2 SQIVND (reference sequence). J was trimmed by 8 bases and V by 6 bases; bases with no gene match: 10. CDR3 protein: CASSPGLGLYEQFF. In DNA, the CDR3 is TGTGCCAGTAGCCCCGGACTAGGCCTCTATGAGCAGTTCTTC.

This rearrangement joins TRBV4-3 to TRBJ1-6; 8 bases fit TRBD1. The CDR3 length is 17 residues. V shed 4 bases and J 4 bases; nucleotides not matched to a gene: 9. Germline V CDR1 and CDR2: LGHNA, YSLEER. In DNA form, the CDR3 reads TGCGCCAGCAGCCGAGGGGGGGACAGGAGGTATAATTCACCCCTCCACTTT. It yields the protein CASSRGGDRRYNSPLHF.

This chain connects TRBV7-2 to TRBJ1-2; 9 bases fit TRBD1. The CDR3 extends over 18 amino acids. Trimming cost V 2 bases and J 0 bases; bases outside gene matches: 10. Per germline, CDR1 SGHTA and CDR2 FQGNSA. This chain's CDR3 is CASSLSPTGGAANYGYTF. The DNA for the CDR3 is TGTGCCAGCAGCTTATCCCCGACAGGGGGGGCGGCTAACTATGGCTACACCTTC.

The rearrangement joins TRBV5-4 to TRBJ2-7; D not resolved. Germline CDR1 SGHNT, CDR2 YYREEE (reference sequence). The CDR3 sequence is 14 residues long. V lost 5 bases, J lost 2 bases, and 14 bases lay in between. The CDR3 region is CASRHGSSPYEQYF. The CDR3 DNA sequence: TGTGCCAGCAGACATGGCAGTTCCCCCTACGAGCAGTACTTC. The entire variable domain, with the rest obtained from reference TRBV5-4 and TRBJ2-7, is as follows: ETGVTQSPTHLIKTRGQQVTLRCSSQSGHNTVSWYQQALGQGPQFIFQYYREEENGRGNFPPRFSGLQFPNYSSELNVNALELDDSALYLCASRHGSSPYEQYFGPGTRLTVT.

V is TRBV11-2 and J is TRBJ2-7; TRBD1 matches at 10 bases. The V gene's germline CDR1 is SGHAT and CDR2 FQNNGV. V trimming: 0 bases; J trimming: 3 bases; junction bases outside the gene matches: 8. CDR3 size: 17 residues. The CDR3 DNA sequence: TGTGCCAGCAGCTTAGATTCTGGGACAGGGGCTGGCTACGAGCAGTACTTC. Protein sequence: CASSLDSGTGAGYEQYF.

This chain uses TRBV6-1 with TRBJ2-7, with TRBD2 matching over 10 bases. The CDR3 extends over 14 amino acids. Germline trimming cut 2 bases from V and 4 bases from J; bases unmatched to any gene: 2. Germline lookup yields CDR1 MNHNS and CDR2 SASEGT. The CDR3: CASSEIAGGYEQYF. CDR3 nucleotides: TGTGCCAGCAGTGAAATAGCGGGGGGTTACGAGCAGTACTTC.

V usage is TRBV29-1 and J usage is TRBJ1-1; D is undetermined. V lost 4 bases and J 3 bases, leaving 9 bases between the germline ends. The length of the CDR3 is 12 residues. In germline, CDR1 is SQVTM, CDR2 ANQGSEA. The CDR3 sequence: CSVVTIDTEAFF. The DNA of the CDR3 is TGCAGCGTTGTCACAATTGACACTGAAGCTTTCTTT.

The rearrangement links TRBV7-9 to TRBJ2-1; TRBD1 matches 9 bases. The germline V gene encodes CDR1 SEHNR and CDR2 FQNEAQ (reference sequence). J gave up 7 bases and V 5 bases, and 12 bases lay outside the gene matches. The CDR3 spans 16 residues. In nucleotides, the CDR3 is TGTGCCAGCAGCCCCACAGGGGGCAGTCTGATAAATGAGCAGTTCTTC. Translating it yields CASSPTGGSLINEQFF.